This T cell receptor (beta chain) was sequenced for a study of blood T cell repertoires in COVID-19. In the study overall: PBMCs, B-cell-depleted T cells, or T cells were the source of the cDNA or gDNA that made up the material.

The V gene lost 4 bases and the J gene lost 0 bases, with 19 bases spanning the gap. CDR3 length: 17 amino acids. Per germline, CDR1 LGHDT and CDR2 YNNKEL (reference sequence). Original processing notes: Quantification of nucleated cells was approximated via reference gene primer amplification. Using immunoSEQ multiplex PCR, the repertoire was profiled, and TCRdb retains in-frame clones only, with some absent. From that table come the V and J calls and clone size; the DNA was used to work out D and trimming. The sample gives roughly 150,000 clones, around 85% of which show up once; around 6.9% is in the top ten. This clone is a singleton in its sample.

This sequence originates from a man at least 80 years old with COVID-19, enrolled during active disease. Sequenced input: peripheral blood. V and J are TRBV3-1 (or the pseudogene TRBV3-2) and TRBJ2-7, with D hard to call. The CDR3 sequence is CASSLRVRRADSYEQYF. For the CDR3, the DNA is TGTGCCAGCAGCCTGCGCGTCCGGAGAGCTGACTCCTACGAGCAGTACTTC.